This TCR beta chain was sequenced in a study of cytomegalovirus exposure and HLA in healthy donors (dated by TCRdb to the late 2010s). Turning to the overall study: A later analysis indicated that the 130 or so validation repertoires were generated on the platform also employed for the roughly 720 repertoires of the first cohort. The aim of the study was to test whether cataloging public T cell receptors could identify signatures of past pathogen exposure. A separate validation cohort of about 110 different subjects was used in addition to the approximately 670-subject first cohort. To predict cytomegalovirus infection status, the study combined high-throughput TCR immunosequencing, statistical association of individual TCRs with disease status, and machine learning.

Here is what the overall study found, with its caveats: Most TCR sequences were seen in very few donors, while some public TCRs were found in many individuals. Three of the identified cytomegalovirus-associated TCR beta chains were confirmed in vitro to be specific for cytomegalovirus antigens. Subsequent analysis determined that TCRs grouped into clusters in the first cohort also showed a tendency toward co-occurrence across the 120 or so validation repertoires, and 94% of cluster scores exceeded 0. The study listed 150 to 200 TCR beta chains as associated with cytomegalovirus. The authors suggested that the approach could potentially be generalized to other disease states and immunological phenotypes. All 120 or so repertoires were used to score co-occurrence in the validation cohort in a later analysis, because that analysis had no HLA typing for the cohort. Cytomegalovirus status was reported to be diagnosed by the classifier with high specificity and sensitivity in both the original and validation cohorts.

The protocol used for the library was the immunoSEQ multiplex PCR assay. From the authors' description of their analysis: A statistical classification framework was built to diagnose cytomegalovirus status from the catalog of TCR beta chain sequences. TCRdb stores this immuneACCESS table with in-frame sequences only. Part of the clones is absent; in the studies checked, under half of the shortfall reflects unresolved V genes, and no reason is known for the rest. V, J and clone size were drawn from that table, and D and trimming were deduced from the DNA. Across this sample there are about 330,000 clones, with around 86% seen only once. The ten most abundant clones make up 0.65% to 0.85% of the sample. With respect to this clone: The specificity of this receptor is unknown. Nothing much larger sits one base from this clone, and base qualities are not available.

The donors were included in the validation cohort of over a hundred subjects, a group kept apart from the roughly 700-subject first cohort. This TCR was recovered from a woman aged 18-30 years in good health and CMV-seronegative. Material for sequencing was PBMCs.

The DNA sequence is given as TGTGCCAGCAGCTTAGCTGGAGGCAGCTCCTACGAGCAGTACTTC. The encoded protein is CASSLAGGSSYEQYF. The chain links TRBV13 with TRBJ2-7, and possibly TRBD2, on 5 matching bases. From the germline V gene (reference sequence), CDR1 is PRHDT and CDR2 is FYEKMQ. The CDR3, cysteine through phenylalanine, is 15 amino acids long. Only the CDR3 DNA stays, 45 bases, in frame from base 1. Between the V and J ends, shortened by 1 base and 0 bases respectively, the junction contains 10 bases.